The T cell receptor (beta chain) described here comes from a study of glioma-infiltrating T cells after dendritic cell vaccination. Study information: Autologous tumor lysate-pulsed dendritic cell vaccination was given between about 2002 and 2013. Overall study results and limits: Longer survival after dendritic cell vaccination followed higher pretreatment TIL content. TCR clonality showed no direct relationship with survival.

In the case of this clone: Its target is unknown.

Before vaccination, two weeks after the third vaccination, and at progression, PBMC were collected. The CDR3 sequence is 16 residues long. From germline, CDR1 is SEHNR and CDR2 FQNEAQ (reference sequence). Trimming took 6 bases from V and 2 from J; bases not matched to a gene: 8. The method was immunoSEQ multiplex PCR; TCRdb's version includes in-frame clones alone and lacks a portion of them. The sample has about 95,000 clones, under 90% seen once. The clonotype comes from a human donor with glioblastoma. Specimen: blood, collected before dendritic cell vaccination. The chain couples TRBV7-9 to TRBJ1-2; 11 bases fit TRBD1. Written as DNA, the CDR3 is TGTGCCAGCAGTCACGTCGGGACAGGGGGGAACTATGGCTACACCTTC. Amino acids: CASSHVGTGGNYGYTF.